Listed below are T cell receptor beta chains from one sample, sequenced in a study of Ad26.COV2.S vaccination and SARS-CoV-2 variants. Profiling relied on immunoSEQ multiplex PCR, and the TCRdb table lists in-frame clones only, not all of them. Among 430,000 or so clones, approximately 92% were seen once, and the ten largest hold roughly 2.5%. The material sequenced was peripheral blood, taken in a trial of Ad26.COV2.S vaccine versus placebo. The receptor set was obtained from a person between 18 and 59 years old who received the Ad26.COV2.S COVID-19 vaccine or a placebo. Each CDR3 is given with its conserved first and last residue. The D gene is left open where the match is weak. The size of a clone is reported for some rows only, either as once, few or many, or as a class for expanded clones.

V: TRBV5-6; size: .; D: .; J: TRBJ2-1; CDR3: CASSLGSIYNEQFF; DNA: TGTGCCAGCAGCTTGGGGTCTATATACAATGAGCAGTTCTTC
V: TRBV6-2/TRBV6-3; size: few; D: .; J: TRBJ1-5; CDR3: CASSSRSGQHF; DNA: TGTGCCAGCAGTTCTAGATCGGGACAGCATTTT
V: TRBV18; size: .; D: .; J: TRBJ2-2; CDR3: CASSPDLDRDVTGELFF; DNA: TGTGCCAGCTCACCAGACCTCGACAGAGACGTCACCGGGGAGCTGTTTTTT
V: TRBV11-3; size: .; D: TRBD1; J: TRBJ1-6; CDR3: CASSFDRDSPLHF; DNA: TGTGCCAGCAGCTTTGACAGGGATTCACCCCTCCACTTT
V: TRBV4-2; size: once; D: .; J: TRBJ2-3; CDR3: CASSQEENRVGYF; DNA: TGTGCCAGCAGCCAAGAGGAAAACAGGGTAGGGTATTTT
V: TRBV30; size: .; D: .; J: TRBJ1-1; CDR3: CAWHRTNTEAFF; DNA: TGTGCCTGGCATCGTACGAACACTGAAGCTTTCTTT
V: TRBV28; size: .; D: .; J: TRBJ2-5; CDR3: CASSLGRAYQETQYF; DNA: TGTGCCAGCAGCTTAGGTAGGGCGTACCAAGAGACCCAGTACTTC
V: TRBV21-1; size: .; D: .; J: TRBJ2-5; CDR3: CASSKGISAAQETQYF; DNA: TGTGCCAGCAGCAAAGGTATCTCGGCAGCCCAAGAGACCCAGTACTTC
V: TRBV19; size: .; D: .; J: TRBJ2-2; CDR3: CASIRGRANTGELFF; DNA: TGTGCCAGTATCAGAGGCAGGGCGAACACCGGGGAGCTGTTTTTT
V: TRBV7-2; size: .; D: TRBD1; J: TRBJ1-3; CDR3: CASSLDSGGRSGNTIYF; DNA: TGTGCCAGCAGCTTAGACTCAGGGGGAAGGAGCGGAAACACCATATATTTT
V: TRBV24-1; size: .; D: .; J: TRBJ2-7; CDR3: CATSDSLAPGPEQYF; DNA: TGTGCCACCAGTGATTCGCTCGCACCGGGACCCGAGCAGTACTTC
V: TRBV20-1; size: few; D: .; J: TRBJ1-1; CDR3: CSASRTEAFF; DNA: TGCAGTGCCTCGAGGACTGAAGCTTTCTTT
V: TRBV27; size: .; D: .; J: TRBJ2-2; CDR3: CASRSFAYIGTGELFF; DNA: TGTGCCAGCAGAAGTTTTGCTTATATTGGCACCGGGGAGCTGTTTTTT
V: TRBV5-1; size: once; D: .; J: TRBJ2-5; CDR3: CASSPSDSETQYF; DNA: TGCGCCAGCAGCCCCTCGGACAGCGAGACCCAGTACTTC
V: TRBV6-5; size: .; D: .; J: TRBJ1-1; CDR3: CASSYDDYTEAFF; DNA: TGTGCCAGCAGTTACGATGACTACACTGAAGCTTTCTTT
V: TRBV27; size: .; D: .; J: TRBJ1-1; CDR3: CASRSDGSMNTEAFF; DNA: TGTGCCAGCAGATCGGACGGTTCCATGAACACTGAAGCTTTCTTT
V: TRBV27; size: few; D: .; J: TRBJ1-1; CDR3: CASSFGGPGAETFF; DNA: TGTGCCAGCAGTTTCGGCGGGCCGGGCGCTGAAACTTTCTTT
V: TRBV5-4; size: .; D: .; J: TRBJ1-1; CDR3: CASSADPNTEAFF; DNA: TGTGCCAGCAGCGCGGACCCGAACACTGAAGCTTTCTTT
V: TRBV7-2; size: .; D: TRBD2; J: TRBJ2-1; CDR3: CASSLDGREFYNEQFF; DNA: TGTGCCAGCAGCTTAGACGGGCGGGAGTTCTACAATGAGCAGTTCTTC
V: TRBV5-8; size: .; D: .; J: TRBJ1-2; CDR3: CASSTGAYGYTF; DNA: TGTGCCAGCAGCACCGGGGCTTATGGCTACACCTTC
V: TRBV13; size: .; D: TRBD1; J: TRBJ1-1; CDR3: CASSPWDRENTEAFF; DNA: TGTGCCAGCAGCCCTTGGGACAGAGAGAACACTGAAGCTTTCTTT
V: TRBV11-2; size: .; D: .; J: TRBJ1-1; CDR3: CASSLVRTEAFF; DNA: TGTGCCAGCAGCTTAGTCCGCACTGAAGCTTTCTTT
V: TRBV7-3; size: .; D: TRBD1; J: TRBJ1-1; CDR3: CASSAGQGGTEAFF; DNA: TGTGCCAGCAGCGCTGGACAGGGCGGCACTGAAGCTTTCTTT
V: TRBV9; size: .; D: TRBD2; J: TRBJ2-3; CDR3: CASTRHPLNSGGAADTQYF; DNA: TGTGCCAGCACCCGTCACCCGTTGAATAGCGGGGGGGCAGCAGATACGCAGTATTTT
V: TRBV5-5; size: .; D: TRBD1; J: TRBJ1-5; CDR3: CASSRQGGQPQHF; DNA: TGTGCCAGCAGTAGACAGGGAGGTCAGCCCCAGCATTTT
V: TRBV4-1; size: .; D: .; J: TRBJ2-7; CDR3: CASSQYQGRAYEQYF; DNA: TGCGCCAGCAGCCAATATCAAGGCAGGGCCTACGAGCAGTACTTC
V: TRBV19; size: .; D: .; J: TRBJ1-2; CDR3: CASSIGANYGYTF; DNA: TGTGCCAGTAGTATCGGGGCTAACTATGGCTACACCTTC
V: TRBV9; size: .; D: .; J: TRBJ2-2; CDR3: CASSPLRVGRENTGELFF; DNA: TGTGCCAGCAGCCCCTTAAGGGTTGGCAGGGAGAACACCGGGGAGCTGTTTTTT
V: TRBV12-3/TRBV12-4; size: .; D: .; J: TRBJ2-5; CDR3: CASSRYETQYF; DNA: TGTGCCAGCAGCCGGTACGAGACCCAGTACTTC
V: TRBV6-1; size: few; D: TRBD1; J: TRBJ1-4; CDR3: CASSDRTGMGEKLFF; DNA: TGTGCCAGCAGTGACCGGACAGGGATGGGAGAAAAACTGTTTTTT
V: TRBV19; size: .; D: .; J: TRBJ1-4; CDR3: CASGRGGGHEKLFF; DNA: TGTGCCAGCGGAAGGGGGGGAGGACACGAAAAACTGTTTTTT
V: TRBV29-1; size: .; D: .; J: TRBJ1-4; CDR3: CSVSRDEKLFF; DNA: TGCAGCGTTTCCAGGGATGAAAAACTGTTTTTT
V: TRBV5-6; size: .; D: TRBD2; J: TRBJ2-7; CDR3: CASETTSGGFSYEQYF; DNA: TGTGCCAGCGAAACTACTAGCGGGGGGTTCTCCTACGAGCAGTACTTC
V: TRBV19; size: .; D: TRBD1; J: TRBJ1-6; CDR3: CASSFGTGGWSSYNSPLHF; DNA: TGTGCCAGTAGCTTCGGGACAGGGGGCTGGAGCTCCTATAATTCACCCCTCCACTTT
V: TRBV30; size: .; D: .; J: TRBJ2-4; CDR3: CAWSDWREIQYF; DNA: TGTGCCTGGTCGGATTGGAGGGAGATTCAGTACTTC
V: TRBV5-1; size: .; D: TRBD1; J: TRBJ1-6; CDR3: CASSSGGQGTPYNSPLHF; DNA: TGCGCCAGCAGCTCAGGGGGTCAGGGAACCCCATATAATTCACCCCTCCACTTT
V: TRBV9; size: .; D: TRBD2; J: TRBJ2-3; CDR3: CASSVGMGTSGMTDTQYF; DNA: TGTGCCAGCAGCGTAGGCATGGGGACTAGCGGGATGACAGATACGCAGTATTTT
V: TRBV3-1/TRBV3-2; size: .; D: .; J: TRBJ2-3; CDR3: CASSPILGIDTQYF; DNA: TGTGCCAGCAGCCCGATTTTAGGAATAGATACGCAGTATTTT
V: TRBV27; size: .; D: TRBD2; J: TRBJ2-2; CDR3: CASSRTGGGGTGELFF; DNA: TGTGCCAGCAGTCGGACGGGGGGCGGGGGGACCGGGGAGCTGTTTTTT
V: TRBV4-3; size: .; D: TRBD2; J: TRBJ2-3; CDR3: CASSQDLTSGKDTQYF; DNA: TGCGCCAGCAGCCAGGACCTGACTAGCGGGAAGGATACGCAGTATTTT
V: TRBV18; size: .; D: .; J: TRBJ1-2; CDR3: CASSAQEYYGYTF; DNA: TGTGCCAGCTCAGCCCAGGAGTACTATGGCTACACCTTC
V: TRBV28; size: .; D: .; J: TRBJ1-1; CDR3: CASSFLGAGVNTEAFF; DNA: TGTGCCAGCAGTTTTCTGGGGGCTGGGGTGAACACTGAAGCTTTCTTT
V: TRBV4-3; size: .; D: .; J: TRBJ2-5; CDR3: CASSQDQGQTQYF; DNA: TGCGCCAGCAGCCAAGATCAAGGTCAGACCCAGTACTTC
V: TRBV7-3; size: .; D: .; J: TRBJ2-3; CDR3: CASSLWQGTDTQYF; DNA: TGTGCCAGCAGCTTATGGCAGGGCACAGATACGCAGTATTTT
V: TRBV19; size: .; D: .; J: TRBJ2-6; CDR3: CASSTGRSFSGANVLTF; DNA: TGTGCCAGTAGTACAGGGAGATCCTTCTCTGGGGCCAACGTCCTGACTTTC
V: TRBV28; size: .; D: .; J: TRBJ1-2; CDR3: CASSWARWGANYGYTF; DNA: TGTGCCAGCAGTTGGGCCCGCTGGGGGGCAAACTATGGCTACACCTTC
V: TRBV30; size: once; D: TRBD1; J: TRBJ2-2; CDR3: CAFTGTDFTGELFF; DNA: TGTGCATTTACCGGGACAGATTTTACCGGGGAGCTGTTTTTT
V: TRBV6-6; size: .; D: .; J: TRBJ1-4; CDR3: CASSYSDEKLFF; DNA: TGTGCCAGCAGTTACTCTGACGAAAAACTGTTTTTT
V: TRBV30; size: .; D: .; J: TRBJ1-3; CDR3: CAWSRDTGNTIYF; DNA: TGTGCCTGGAGCCGGGACACGGGAAACACCATATATTTT
V: TRBV4-1; size: once; D: .; J: TRBJ2-3; CDR3: CASSPMGLTDTQYF; DNA: TGCGCCAGCAGCCCAATGGGGCTCACAGATACGCAGTATTTT
V: TRBV5-1; size: .; D: .; J: TRBJ1-5; CDR3: CASSLQPGGNQPQHF; DNA: TGCGCCAGCAGCTTGCAACCAGGGGGCAATCAGCCCCAGCATTTT
V: TRBV27; size: .; D: .; J: TRBJ2-7; CDR3: CASSLSAGLGEQYF; DNA: TGTGCCAGCAGTTTATCTGCAGGGCTCGGGGAGCAGTACTTC